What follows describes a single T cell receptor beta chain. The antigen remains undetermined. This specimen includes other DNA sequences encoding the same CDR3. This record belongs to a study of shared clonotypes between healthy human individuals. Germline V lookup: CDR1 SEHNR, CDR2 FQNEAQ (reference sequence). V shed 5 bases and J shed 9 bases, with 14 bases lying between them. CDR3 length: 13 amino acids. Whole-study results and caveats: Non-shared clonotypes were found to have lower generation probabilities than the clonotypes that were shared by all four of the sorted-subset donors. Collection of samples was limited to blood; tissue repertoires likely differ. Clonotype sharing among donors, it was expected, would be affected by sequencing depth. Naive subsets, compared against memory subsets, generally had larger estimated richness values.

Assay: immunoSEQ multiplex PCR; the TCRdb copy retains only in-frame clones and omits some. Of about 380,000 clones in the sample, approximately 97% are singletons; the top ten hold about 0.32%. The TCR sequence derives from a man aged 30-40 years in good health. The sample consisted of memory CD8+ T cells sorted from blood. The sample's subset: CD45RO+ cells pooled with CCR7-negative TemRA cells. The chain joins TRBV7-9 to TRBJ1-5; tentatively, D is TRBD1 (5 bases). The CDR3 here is CASSPGGASPQHF. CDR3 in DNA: TGTGCCAGCAGCCCCGGCGGGGCGTCGCCCCAGCATTTT.